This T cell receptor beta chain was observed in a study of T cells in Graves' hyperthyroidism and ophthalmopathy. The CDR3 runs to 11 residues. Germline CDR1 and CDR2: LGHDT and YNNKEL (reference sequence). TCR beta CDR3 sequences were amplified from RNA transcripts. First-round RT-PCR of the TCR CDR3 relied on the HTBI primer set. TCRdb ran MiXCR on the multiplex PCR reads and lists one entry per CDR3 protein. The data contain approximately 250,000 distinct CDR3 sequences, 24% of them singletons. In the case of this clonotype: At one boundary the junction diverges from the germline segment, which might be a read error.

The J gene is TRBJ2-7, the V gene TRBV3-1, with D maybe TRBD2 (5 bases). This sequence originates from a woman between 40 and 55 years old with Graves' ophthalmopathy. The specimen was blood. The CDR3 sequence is CVSGYTYEQYF. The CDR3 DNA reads TGTGTCAGCGGCTACACCTACGAGCAGTACTTC.